This TCR beta chain was identified during a study of long-term antiretroviral therapy in people with HIV. Study-wide findings and caveats: The study found that diversity rose after ART but stayed below transplant donor controls.

On this clone itself: Its specificity is not known.

Runs used v3.0 of the immunoSEQ assay and were done at survey level. The method was immunoSEQ multiplex PCR; TCRdb's version includes in-frame clones alone and lacks a portion of them. The repertoire holds about 28,000 clones, with approximately 95% as singletons. Each contributor possessed a minimum of one pre-ART and a minimum of two post-ART PBMC samples. Germline trimming cut 3 bases from V and 4 bases from J; bases unmatched to any gene: 9. The CDR3 is 16 amino acids. Germline lookup yields CDR1 KGHSH and CDR2 LQKENI. Here the sequenced sample was unsorted PBMCs, taken 5.3 years after starting antiretroviral therapy. This sequence joins TRBV18 and TRBJ1-3; 7 bases map to TRBD1. This receptor was taken from a middle-aged man with HIV. The CDR3 loop reads CASSPGTALRGNTIYF. The CDR3 nucleotides are TGTGCCAGCTCACCCGGGACAGCTCTGAGAGGAAACACCATATATTTT.